The following is a TCR beta chain sequence with its context. Its antigen is currently unknown. The sample comes from a study of cytomegalovirus exposure and HLA in healthy donors. Some clones are missing from TCRdb's copy, which holds only in-frame ones; the method was immunoSEQ multiplex PCR. The profile covers about 280,000 clones, with around 86% appearing a single time and approximately 1% taken by the ten largest. Overall study results and limits: Cytomegalovirus-associated status was assigned to fewer than 200 TCR beta chains.

Sample: PBMCs. The TCR originated in a woman aged 18 to 35 in good health and CMV-seronegative.

CDR3 loop: CATSRDKGSGNTIYF. CDR3 in DNA: TGTGCCACCAGCAGAGATAAGGGGTCCGGAAACACCATATATTTT. The genes are TRBV15 and TRBJ1-3, with a weak D call TRBD1 (5 bases). CDR3 length equals 15 residues. The ends were cut back, 0 bases at V and 4 bases at J, with 10 bases in the middle. The germline V gene has CDR1 LNHNV and CDR2 YYDKDF (reference sequence).